A selection of T cell receptor beta chains follows, all from one sample in a study of blood T cell repertoires in COVID-19. TCRdb's copy holds only in-frame clones and misses some; the assay was immunoSEQ multiplex PCR. This sample has approximately 150,000 clones, with more than 65% found just once. Sequencing was done on a sample of peripheral blood. The receptors were gathered from a man in his 70s with active or convalescent COVID-19. The conserved cysteine and the conserved F or W are not part of the CDR3 here.

V: TRBV4-3
CDR3: ASSRTGTGRGYT

V: TRBV30
CDR3: AWSRDSRQETQY

V: TRBV5-1
CDR3: ASSRGDEQF

V: TRBV7-9
CDR3: ASSPTTGGTNTEAF

V: TRBV11-2
CDR3: ASSLVLAGGQETQY

V: TRBV6-5
CDR3: ASRTGTEKRAF

V: TRBV3-1/TRBV3-2
CDR3: ASSPRQGGGNGYT

V: TRBV27
CDR3: ASRGTGANYGYT

V: TRBV5-1
CDR3: ASSREGRDTGELF

V: TRBV6-5
CDR3: ASSYVSGTGELF

V: TRBV11-2
CDR3: ASSPLGRGLDEQY

V: TRBV19
CDR3: ASSIARSVGGYT

V: TRBV7-2
CDR3: ASSQIYEQY

V: TRBV5-1
CDR3: ASTPGGTGPLRHT

V: TRBV10-3
CDR3: AISEEDRGTDTQY

V: TRBV5-4
CDR3: ASSWGTSGVADTQY

V: TRBV10-1
CDR3: ASSETGGIETEAF

V: TRBV19
CDR3: ASSTVRDTEAF

V: TRBV2
CDR3: ASSVETSGSLRGRTDTQY

V: TRBV9
CDR3: ASSARTVPGGTEAF

V: TRBV5-6
CDR3: ASIKGEYEQY

V: TRBV11-3
CDR3: ASAGRAYTGELF

V: TRBV21-1
CDR3: ASSLRTSCPYEQY

V: TRBV7-2
CDR3: ASSPRGVQGGTGELF

V: TRBV2
CDR3: ASSSNSGSYYGYT

V: TRBV12-3/TRBV12-4
CDR3: ASSLYPYGYT

V: TRBV6-5
CDR3: ASSYGGGGYYEQF

V: TRBV4-3
CDR3: ASSQILDSQETQY

V: TRBV20-1
CDR3: NAGGYGYT